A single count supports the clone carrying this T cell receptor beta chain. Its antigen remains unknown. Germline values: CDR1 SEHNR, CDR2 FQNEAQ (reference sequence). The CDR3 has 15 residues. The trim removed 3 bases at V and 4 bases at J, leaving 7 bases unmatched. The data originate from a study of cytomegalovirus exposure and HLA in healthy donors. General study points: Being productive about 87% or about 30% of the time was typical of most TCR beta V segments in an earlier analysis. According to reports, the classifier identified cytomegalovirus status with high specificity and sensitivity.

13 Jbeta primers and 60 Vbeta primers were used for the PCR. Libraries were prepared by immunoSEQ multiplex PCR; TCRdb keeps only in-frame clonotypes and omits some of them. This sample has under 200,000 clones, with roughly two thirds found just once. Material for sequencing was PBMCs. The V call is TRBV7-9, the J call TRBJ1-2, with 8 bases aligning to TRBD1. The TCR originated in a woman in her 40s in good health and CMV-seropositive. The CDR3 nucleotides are TGTGCCAGCAGCTTTATACATGGACAGGGCTATGGCTACACCTTC. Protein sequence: CASSFIHGQGYGYTF.